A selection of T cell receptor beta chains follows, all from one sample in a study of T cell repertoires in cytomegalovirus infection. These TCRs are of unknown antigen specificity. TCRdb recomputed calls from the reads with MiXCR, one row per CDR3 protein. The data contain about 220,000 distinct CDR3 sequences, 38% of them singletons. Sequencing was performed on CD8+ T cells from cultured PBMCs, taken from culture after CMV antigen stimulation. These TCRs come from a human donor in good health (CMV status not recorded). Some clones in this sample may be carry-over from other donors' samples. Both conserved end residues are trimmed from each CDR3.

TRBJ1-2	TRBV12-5	ASGLDSSFYGYT
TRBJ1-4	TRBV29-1	SVGRTGKNEKLF
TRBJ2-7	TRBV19	ASRESGRYEQY
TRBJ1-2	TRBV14	ASSLLLGQRNYGYT
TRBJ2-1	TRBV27	ASSSLAGPREQF
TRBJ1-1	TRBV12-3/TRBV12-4	ASSLPPGQGANTEAF
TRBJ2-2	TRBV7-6	ASSYLQGEATGELF
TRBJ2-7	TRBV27	ASSFTGNYEQY
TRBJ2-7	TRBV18	ASSPPRGGRIYEQY
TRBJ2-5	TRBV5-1	ASSLQLDEETQY
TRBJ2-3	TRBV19	ATRLGVRSRTQY
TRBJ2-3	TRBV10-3	AISVGSSTDTQY
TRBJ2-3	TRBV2	ASKLERGTDTQY
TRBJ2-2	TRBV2	ASNPSGTGGELF
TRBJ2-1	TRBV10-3	AISESDRGVNNEQF
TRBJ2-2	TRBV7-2	ASSITSGRNTGELF
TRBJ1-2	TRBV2	ATIQFQEAGGYT
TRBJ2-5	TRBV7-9	ASSSRTGIQETQY
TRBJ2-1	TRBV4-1	ASSQGNLAGVNEQF
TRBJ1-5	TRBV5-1	ASSEFSNQPQH
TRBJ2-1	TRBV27	ASSLGTGGYNEQF
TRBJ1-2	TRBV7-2	ASSLEGQGRRGYT
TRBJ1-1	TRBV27	ASLQGGNTEAF
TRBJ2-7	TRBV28	ASSTRDRGSYEQY